This TCR beta chain was observed in a study of spatial heterogeneity in lung cancer. At the level of the study: Sequences of the beta chain were consistently detected in greater numbers than alpha-chain sequences.

Study-level results: Ubiquitous expanded tumor TCRs were seen in blood more at resection than at follow-up.

The table lists this clonotype with a few counts. Its antigen is as yet unknown. TCR cDNA molecules were tagged individually, and each one carried a unique molecular identifier. TCRdb itself ran the 5' RACE reads through MiXCR, one entry per CDR3 protein. The sample records 95,000 to 130,000 distinct CDR3 sequences, more than 10% being singletons. Time point reported: blood at routine non-recurrence follow-up after resection. Tumor, nontumor lung or frozen PBMC supplied whole RNA, sequenced without sorting. The sequencing here drew on PBMCs, taken at follow-up. This sequence originates from a male donor with early-stage non-small cell lung cancer.

DNA for the CDR3: TGTGCCAGCAGTTTAGGTCGCATGGGCCACGAGCAGTACTTC. As protein: CASSLGRMGHEQYF. The chain is built from TRBV27 and TRBJ2-7; D gene uncertain. Per germline, CDR1 MNHEY and CDR2 SMNVEV (reference sequence). The CDR3 has 14 amino acids. The V end lost 2 bases, the J end lost 5 bases, and 13 bases lay between the germline ends.